The clone carrying this T cell receptor beta chain was recorded many times. TCRdb reanalysed the RT-PCR reads using MiXCR and keeps one entry per CDR3 protein. In the table there are almost 700,000 distinct CDR3 sequences, 12% to 15% of which are singletons. Germline-derived CDR1 and CDR2 are SGHDT and YYEEEE. V dropped 0 bases and J dropped 6 bases, with 12 bases sitting between them. CDR3 length equals 14 residues. The rearrangement links TRBV5-6 to TRBJ1-1; possibly TRBD1 for D (6 bases). The source is a female donor in good health, serving as a healthy control. Source material: memory CD4+ T cells from blood. CDR3 amino acids: CASSLGGGTAEAFF. The DNA of the CDR3 is TGTGCCAGCAGCTTGGGGGGGGGCACAGCTGAAGCTTTCTTT.